The T cell receptor beta chain under discussion was sequenced for a study of siplizumab effects on memory and regulatory T cells. Overall study results and limits: Whether the proliferating Tregs (from siplizumab cultures) were suppressive was not confirmed. A significant reduction in alloreactive sequences traceable to unstimulated CD4+ memory cells was produced by siplizumab. Roughly 75-97% of dividing CD4+ or CD8+ clones were without an attributable naive or memory phenotype. Apparently more diverse than memory cells, naive T cells also seemed major alloresponse contributors.

A word on this clone: Its antigen is unidentified.

Sequencing used immunoSEQ multiplex PCR; TCRdb keeps in-frame clones, though not all of them. The sample yields about 120,000 clones, about 93% seen once. This sequence originates from a human donor in good health. The sample comprised non-Treg CD4+ T cells sorted from blood.

CDR3 sequence: CAIRSSLGQTNYGYTF. Here the CDR3 DNA reads TGTGCCATCAGGAGTTCCCTCGGACAGACTAACTATGGCTACACCTTC. The V gene is TRBV10-3, the J gene TRBJ1-2; TRBD1 is a possible D gene (6 bases). From germline, CDR1 is ENHRY and CDR2 SYGVKD. With 6 bases removed from V and 0 bases from J, the gap between germline ends came to 17 bases. This CDR3 is built from 16 residues.